Ten or more counts support the clone carrying this T cell receptor beta chain. This entry is derived from a study of blood T cell repertoires in COVID-19. Study context: PBMCs, B-cell-depleted T cells, or T cells provided the cDNA or gDNA that made up the material.

V lost 2 bases and J lost 4, with 12 bases in between. This CDR3 is 15 amino acids long. Germline V gene lookup returns CDR1 SEHNR and CDR2 FQNEAQ (reference sequence). Assay: immunoSEQ multiplex PCR; the TCRdb copy retains only in-frame clones and omits some. The repertoire has roughly 280,000 clones, 89% of them found once; the top ten carry 2% to 2.5%. The sequenced sample consisted of peripheral blood. This clonotype was obtained from a man aged 50 or older with acute or convalescent COVID-19. V gene TRBV7-9 combines with J gene TRBJ1-5, with D perhaps TRBD1 (6 bases). The DNA of the CDR3 is TGTGCCAGCAGCTTATCGGACAGCAATAATCAGCCCCAGCATTTT. This codes for CASSLSDSNNQPQHF.